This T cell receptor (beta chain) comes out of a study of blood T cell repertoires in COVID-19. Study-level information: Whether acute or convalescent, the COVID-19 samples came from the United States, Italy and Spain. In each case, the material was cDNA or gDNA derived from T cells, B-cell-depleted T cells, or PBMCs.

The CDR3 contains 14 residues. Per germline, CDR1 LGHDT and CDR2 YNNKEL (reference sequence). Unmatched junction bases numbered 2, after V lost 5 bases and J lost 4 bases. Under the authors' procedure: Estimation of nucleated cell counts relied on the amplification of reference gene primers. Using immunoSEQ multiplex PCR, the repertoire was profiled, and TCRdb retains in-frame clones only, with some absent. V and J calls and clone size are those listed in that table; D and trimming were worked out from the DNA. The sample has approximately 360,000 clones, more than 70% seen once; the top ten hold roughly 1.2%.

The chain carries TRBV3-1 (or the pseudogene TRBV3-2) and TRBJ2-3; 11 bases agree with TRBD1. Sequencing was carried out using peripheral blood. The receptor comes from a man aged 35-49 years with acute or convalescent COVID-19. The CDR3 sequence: CASSGGQGADTQYF. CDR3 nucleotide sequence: TGTGCCAGCAGCGGGGGACAGGGGGCAGATACGCAGTATTTT.